This TCR beta chain was documented in a study of early T cells in non-severe SARS-CoV-2 infection. Attachment of unique molecular identifiers was made to individual cDNA molecules. Each CDR3 protein is one row after TCRdb ran MiXCR on the 5' RACE reads. Found here are around 59,000 distinct CDR3 sequences, 8% to 9% of them singletons; the top ten hold about 16%. Trimming cost V 2 bases and J 4 bases, with 12 bases left between them. The length of the CDR3 is 15 residues. The germline V gene has CDR1 SGHTA and CDR2 FQGNSA. This clonotype was recorded a few times. Sample: whole blood. The receptor's source is an adult who was a healthcare worker with PCR-confirmed SARS-CoV-2 infection or an uninfected control (not recorded which). This rearrangement joins TRBV7-2 to TRBJ2-1; D is possibly TRBD1 (6 bases). The CDR3 nucleotides are TGTGCCAGCAGCTTAAGACCTCAGGGGTACAATGAGCAGTTCTTC. It encodes CASSLRPQGYNEQFF. The whole variable domain, remainder taken from reference TRBV7-2 and TRBJ2-1, is GAGVSQSPSNKVTEKGKDVELRCDPISGHTALYWYRQSLGQGLEFLIYFQGNSAPDKSGLPSDRFSAERTGGSVSTLTIQRTQQEDSAVYLCASSLRPQGYNEQFFGPGTRLTVL.